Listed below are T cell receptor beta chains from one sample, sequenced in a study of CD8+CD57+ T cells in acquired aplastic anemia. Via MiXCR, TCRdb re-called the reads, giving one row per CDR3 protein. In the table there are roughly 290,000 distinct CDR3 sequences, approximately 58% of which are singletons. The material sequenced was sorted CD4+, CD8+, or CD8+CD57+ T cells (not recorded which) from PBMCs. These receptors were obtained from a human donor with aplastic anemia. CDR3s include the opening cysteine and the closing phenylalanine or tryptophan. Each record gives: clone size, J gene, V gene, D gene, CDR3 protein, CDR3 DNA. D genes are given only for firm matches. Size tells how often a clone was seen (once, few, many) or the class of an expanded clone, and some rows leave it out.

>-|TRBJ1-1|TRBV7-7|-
CASSPLVEGEAFF
TGTGCTAGCAGCCCCCTGGTGGAAGGTGAAGCTTTCTTT
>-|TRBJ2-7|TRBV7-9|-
CASSHGDGLTYEQYF
TGCGCCAGCAGCCACGGGGACGGGTTAACCTACGAGCAGTACTTC
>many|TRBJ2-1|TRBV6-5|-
CASSYGGAGGRYNEQFF
TGTGCCAGCAGTTACGGGGGGGCAGGAGGGCGTTACAATGAGCAGTTCTTC
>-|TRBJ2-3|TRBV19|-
CASSIGLASSTDTQYF
TGTGCCAGTAGTATCGGGCTAGCGAGTAGCACAGATACGCAGTATTTT
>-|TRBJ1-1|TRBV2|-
CASSVSSNTEAFF
TGTGCCAGCAGTGTTAGCTCGAACACTGAAGCTTTCTTT
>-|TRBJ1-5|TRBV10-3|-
CASSLRGDLSNQPQHF
TGTGCCAGCAGTTTAAGGGGGGACCTTAGCAATCAGCCCCAGCATTTT
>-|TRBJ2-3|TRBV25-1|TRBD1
CASTIGTGKTDTQYF
TGTGCCAGCACCATCGGGACAGGGAAAACAGATACGCAGTATTTT
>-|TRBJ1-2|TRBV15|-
CATSSPLEGRVNGYTF
TGTGCCACCAGCAGCCCCCTGGAGGGCAGGGTGAATGGCTACACCTTC
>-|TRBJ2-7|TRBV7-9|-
CASSLQAFTYEQYF
TGTGCCAGCAGCTTGCAGGCTTTCACCTACGAGCAGTACTTC
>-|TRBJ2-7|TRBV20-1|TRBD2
CSARSGGPYEQYF
TGCAGTGCTAGAAGCGGGGGCCCCTACGAGCAGTACTTC
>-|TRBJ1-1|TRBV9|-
CASSAVSPTARDTEAFF
TGTGCCAGCAGCGCAGTGAGCCCGACAGCCAGGGACACTGAAGCTTTCTTT
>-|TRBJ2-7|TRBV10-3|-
CASSQGGLYEQYF
TGTGCCAGCAGTCAGGGGGGGCTCTACGAGCAGTACTTC
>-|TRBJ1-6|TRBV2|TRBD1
CASRGQGAPLHF
TGTGCCAGCAGAGGACAGGGGGCACCCCTCCACTTT
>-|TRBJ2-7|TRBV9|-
CASSVGGRTYEQYF
TGTGCCAGCAGCGTCGGAGGCAGAACCTACGAGCAGTACTTC
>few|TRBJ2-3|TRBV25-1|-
CASSEYTDTQYF
TGTGCCAGCAGTGAATACACAGATACGCAGTATTTT
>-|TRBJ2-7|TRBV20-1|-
CSASYAETGLNYEQYF
TGCAGTGCTAGTTACGCCGAGACAGGTTTGAACTACGAGCAGTACTTC
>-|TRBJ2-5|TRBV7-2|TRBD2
CALGGSGSQGQETQYF
TGTGCCCTGGGGGGTAGCGGGAGTCAGGGACAAGAGACCCAGTACTTC
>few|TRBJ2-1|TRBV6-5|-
CASSYSNPSNEQFF
TGTGCCAGCAGTTACTCGAATCCGAGTAATGAGCAGTTCTTC
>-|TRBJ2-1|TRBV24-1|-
CATSAGGVSAGSSYNEQFF
TGTGCCACCAGTGCCGGCGGGGTAAGCGCGGGGAGCTCCTACAATGAGCAGTTCTTC
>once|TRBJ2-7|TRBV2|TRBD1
CASRGQGGFNEQYF
TGTGCCAGCAGGGGACAGGGGGGGTTCAACGAGCAGTACTTC
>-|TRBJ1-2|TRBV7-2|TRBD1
CASSFGQASGYTF
TGTGCCAGCAGCTTCGGACAGGCAAGTGGCTACACCTTC
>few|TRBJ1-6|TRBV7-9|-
CASSLVGVLHF
TGTGCCAGCAGCTTAGTAGGGGTCCTTCACTTT
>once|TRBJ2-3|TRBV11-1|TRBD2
CASSLGTSPSTDTQYF
TGTGCCAGCAGCTTAGGGACTAGCCCTTCCACAGATACGCAGTATTTT
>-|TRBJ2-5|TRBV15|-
CATSSTDFQETQYF
TGTGCCACCAGCTCGACGGACTTCCAAGAGACCCAGTACTTC
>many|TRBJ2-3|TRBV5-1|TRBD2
CASSPIGGGAGSTDTQYF
TGCGCCAGCAGCCCTATTGGCGGGGGGGCCGGTAGCACAGATACGCAGTATTTT
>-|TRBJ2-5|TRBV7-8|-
CAFWMAEKETQYF
TGTGCCTTCTGGATGGCAGAAAAGGAGACCCAGTACTTC
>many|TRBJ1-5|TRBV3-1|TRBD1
CASSQTGIMNQPQHF
TGTGCCAGCAGCCAGACAGGGATTATGAATCAGCCCCAGCATTTT